This TCR beta chain is drawn from a study of human T cells and chemical hapten exposure. Broader study findings: There was no change with DPC sensitization in TCRs above 1 in 1000 frequency.

The germline V gene has CDR1 LGHDT and CDR2 YNNKEL (reference sequence). CDR3 length: 16 amino acids. V dropped 7 bases and J dropped 0; count of bases not matched to a gene: 7. Unique molecular identifiers were attached to individual cDNA molecules within the library. TCRdb called the RACE reads again in MiXCR, with one record for every CDR3 protein. The top ten clones hold under 4.5% of a sample with tens of thousands of distinct CDR3 sequences, under 14% of them seen once. This clonotype was counted ten times or more. Its antigen is undetermined. Stated time point: patch test 3, about 24 weeks after DPC sensitization. Treatment indicated: therapeutic diphenylcyclopropenone sensitization with weekly scalp DPC.

The chain uses TRBV3-1 and TRBJ2-2, with 8 nucleotides matching TRBD1. The sequence was obtained from a woman aged 50 to 60 with alopecia areata. Some clones in this sample may be carry-over from other donors' samples. This sample comprised whole blood, obtained in connection with sensitization to the hapten diphenylcyclopropenone (DPC). As DNA, the CDR3 is TGTGCCAGCAACCTTGAGACAGGGGCGAACACCGGGGAGCTGTTTTTT. Its protein is CASNLETGANTGELFF.